This TCR beta chain was captured in a study of blood T cells in healthy people across ages (dated by TCRdb to between 2014 and 2017). Regarding the study in general: In model experiments, template switching captured roughly one uniquely barcoded TCR beta cDNA molecule for every two T cells. Using deep sequencing normalized with unique cDNA molecular identifiers, the study measured how TCR beta repertoire diversity changes with age. The donors were split into four age groups: young (average 16 years), middle-aged (nearly 40), aged (62) and long-lived (roughly 86). To avoid experimental bias, donors of different ages were distributed randomly across sequencing lanes. For two donors (one aged 18 to 30 and one aged 80 or older), the study analyzed two additional independent replicas of 1 million unique cDNA reads from the same blood draw.

Preparation of the library involved 5' RACE. Reads for this sample came from an Illumina HiSeq 2500. A second PCR of about 6 to 12 cycles was run with a J-beta primer mix and a sample-barcoded 5' primer. Each TCR beta cDNA molecule received a unique molecular identifier from a template-switch 5' adaptor carrying 12 random nucleotides. Each sample yielded at least 3 million CDR3-containing paired-end reads. First-strand cDNA was synthesized from all RNA with the Mint cDNA synthesis kit, primed by a TRBC-specific oligonucleotide. All cDNA was treated with uracil-DNA glycosylase and then went through a first 18-cycle PCR with the universal primers M1SS and BC2_uni_R. In the source study's methods: For normalization, 1 million high-quality reads, each with a distinct molecular identifier, were randomly selected from each sample. Reads with shared molecular identifiers were discarded instead of being binned into consensus sequences. MiTCR, set to a Q25 quality threshold and the strictest error-elimination algorithm, was used for CDR3 identification, clonotype clustering and error correction. A nonparametric unseen species model with Euler transformation was used to estimate a lower bound on total TCR beta diversity. In TCRdb, the public reads were trimmed at Q25 with fastp and aligned with MiXCR, with productive beta chains retained. Each entry merges the rows of one CDR3 protein and shows their most common DNA and genes. TCRdb's processing, not the study's, gives the V and J calls here. The sample yields approximately 880,000 distinct CDR3 sequences; roughly 48% were counted once. Roughly 13% of the sample belongs to the ten largest clones.

The approximately 39 donors, aged 6 to 90 years, were systemically healthy Caucasian individuals from Russia. Roughly 11 milliliters of peripheral blood were drawn from each donor into EDTA-treated Vacutainer tubes. Ficoll-Paque density-gradient centrifugation was used to isolate PBMCs, with at least 6 million obtained per sample. Trizol reagent was used to extract total RNA from PBMCs, with at least 5.5 micrograms per sample. For every donor, an aliquot of PBMCs went through flow cytometry to measure the percentages of naive CD45RAhigh/CD27high T cells. Looking up the germline V gene yields CDR1 SGHTA and CDR2 FQGTGA. The CDR3 has 14 amino acids, counting the end cysteine and phenylalanine. Only the CDR3 DNA stays, 42 bases, in frame from base 1. V is cut by 1 base and J by 6 bases, and the space between the germline ends is 10 bases. Notes on this clonotype: Its specific antigen is unknown. No base quality values were provided; no much bigger clone lies one nucleotide off.

Overall study results and their limits: Compared with the aged group, the long-lived group had more naive CD4+ T cells, fewer expanded clones and increased TCR diversity, a pattern suggesting age selection. The CMV infection status of donors was not known, potentially confounding age-related changes in expanded clonotypes. Total diversity estimates from one million sequenced T cells were considered lower bounds and underestimates. Conclusive comparison of naive and antigen-experienced compartments was prevented by the profiling of bulk unsorted PBMCs. Observed TCR beta diversity per million T cells fell roughly linearly with age, and a significant reduction was already apparent by age around 44. There was a strong correlation between observed TCR beta diversity and the percentage of naive T cells measured by flow cytometry.

The sample consisted of blood. This sequence originates from a man younger than 40 in good health. This chain is built from TRBV7-3 and TRBJ2-1; the D gene is perhaps TRBD1, on 5 matching bases. DNA sequence: TGTGCCAGCAGCTTAAGTGGGGCAGGCAATGAGCAGTTCTTC. It translates to CASSLSGAGNEQFF.